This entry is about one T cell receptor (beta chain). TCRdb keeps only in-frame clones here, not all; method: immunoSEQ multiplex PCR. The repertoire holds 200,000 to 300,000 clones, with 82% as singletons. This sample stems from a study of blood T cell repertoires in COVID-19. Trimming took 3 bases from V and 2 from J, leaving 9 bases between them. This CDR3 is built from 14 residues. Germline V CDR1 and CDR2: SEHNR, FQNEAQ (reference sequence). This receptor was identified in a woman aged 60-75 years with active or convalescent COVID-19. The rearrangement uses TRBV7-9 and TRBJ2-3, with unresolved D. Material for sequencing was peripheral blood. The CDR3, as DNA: TGTGCCAGCAGCTTGTTGGGCAACACAGATACGCAGTATTTT. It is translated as CASSLLGNTDTQYF.